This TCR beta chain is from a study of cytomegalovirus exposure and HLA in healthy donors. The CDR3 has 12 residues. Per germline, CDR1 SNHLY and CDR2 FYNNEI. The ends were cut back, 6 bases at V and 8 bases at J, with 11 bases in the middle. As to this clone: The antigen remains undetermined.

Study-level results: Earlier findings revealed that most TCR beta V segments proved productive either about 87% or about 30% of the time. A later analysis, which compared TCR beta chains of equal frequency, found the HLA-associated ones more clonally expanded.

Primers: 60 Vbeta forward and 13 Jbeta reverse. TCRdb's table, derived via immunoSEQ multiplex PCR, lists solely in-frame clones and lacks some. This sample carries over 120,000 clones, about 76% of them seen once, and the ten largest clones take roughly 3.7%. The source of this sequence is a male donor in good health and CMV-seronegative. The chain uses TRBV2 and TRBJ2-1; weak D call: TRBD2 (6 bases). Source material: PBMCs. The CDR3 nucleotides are TGTGCCAGCAGCTCTAGCGTTCATGAGCAGTTCTTC. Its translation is CASSSSVHEQFF.